This TCR beta chain was sequenced for a study of beta chain features in type 1 diabetes. This clone was seen only a few times. Sequenced material consisted of expressed TCRB transcripts (all of the isolated RNA was reverse transcribed). This table comes from immunoSEQ multiplex PCR, and its TCRdb copy is limited to in-frame clones, with some not included. Of almost 350,000 clones listed, 8% are singletons. With 4 bases clipped from V and 7 bases from J, the junction kept 8 bases outside the gene matches. CDR3 length: 15 amino acids. Germline V CDR1 and CDR2: MDHEN, SYDVKM. The chain employs TRBV28 and TRBJ2-1; 9 nucleotides align to TRBD2. Sample: central memory CD4+ T cells from blood. The source of this sequence is a woman between 18 and 29 years old in good health. CDR3 DNA: TGTGCCAGCAGTTCGCTAGCGGGGCTTGGGAATGAGCAGTTCTTC. The encoded protein is CASSSLAGLGNEQFF.